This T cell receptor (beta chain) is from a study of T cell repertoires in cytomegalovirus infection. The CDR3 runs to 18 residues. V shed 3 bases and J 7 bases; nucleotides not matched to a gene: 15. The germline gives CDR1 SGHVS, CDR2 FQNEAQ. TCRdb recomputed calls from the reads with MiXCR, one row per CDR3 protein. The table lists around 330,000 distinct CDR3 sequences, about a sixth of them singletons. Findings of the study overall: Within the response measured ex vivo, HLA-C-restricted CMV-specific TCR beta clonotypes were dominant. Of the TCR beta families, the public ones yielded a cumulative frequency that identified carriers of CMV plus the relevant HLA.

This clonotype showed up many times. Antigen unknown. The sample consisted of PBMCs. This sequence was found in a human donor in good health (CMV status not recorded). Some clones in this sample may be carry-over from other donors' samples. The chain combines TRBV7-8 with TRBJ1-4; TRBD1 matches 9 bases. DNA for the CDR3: TGTGCCAGCAGCTTGTGGAGAGACCGGGACAGGGATGGTGAAAAACTGTTTTTT. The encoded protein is CASSLWRDRDRDGEKLFF. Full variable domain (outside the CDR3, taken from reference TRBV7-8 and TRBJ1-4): GAGVSQSPRYKVAKRGQDVALRCDPISGHVSLFWYQQALGQGPEFLTYFQNEAQLDKSGLPSDRFFAERPEGSVSTLKIQRTQQEDSAVYLCASSLWRDRDRDGEKLFFGSGTQLSVL.